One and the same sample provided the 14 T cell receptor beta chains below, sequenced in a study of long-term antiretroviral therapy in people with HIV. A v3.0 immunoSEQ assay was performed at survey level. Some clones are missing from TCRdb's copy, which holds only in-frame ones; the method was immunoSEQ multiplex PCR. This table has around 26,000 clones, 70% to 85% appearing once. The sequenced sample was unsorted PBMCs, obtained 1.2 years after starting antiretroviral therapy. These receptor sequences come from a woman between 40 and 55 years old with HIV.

The CDR3 spells CASSPREGLAETYEQYF. DNA for the CDR3: TGCGCCAGCAGCCCCCGAGAAGGGCTAGCGGAGACCTACGAGCAGTACTTC. The rearrangement uses TRBV5-1 and TRBJ2-7; 7 bases match TRBD2. The trim removed 4 bases at V and 2 bases at J, leaving 15 bases unmatched. The CDR3 totals 17 residues. CDR1 and CDR2 from the germline V gene are SGHRS and YFSETQ.

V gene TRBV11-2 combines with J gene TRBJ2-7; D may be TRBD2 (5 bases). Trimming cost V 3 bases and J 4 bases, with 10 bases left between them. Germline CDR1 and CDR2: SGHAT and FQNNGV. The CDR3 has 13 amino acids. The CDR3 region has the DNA TGTGCCAGCAGCTTCCGGAGGATTTACGAGCAGTACTTC. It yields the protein CASSFRRIYEQYF.

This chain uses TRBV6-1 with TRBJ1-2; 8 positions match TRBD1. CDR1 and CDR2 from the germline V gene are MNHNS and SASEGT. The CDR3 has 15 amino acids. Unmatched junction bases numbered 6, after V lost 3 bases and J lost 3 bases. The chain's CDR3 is CASSEGQADYYGYTF. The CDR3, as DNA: TGTGCCAGCAGTGAGGGACAGGCGGACTACTATGGCTACACCTTC.

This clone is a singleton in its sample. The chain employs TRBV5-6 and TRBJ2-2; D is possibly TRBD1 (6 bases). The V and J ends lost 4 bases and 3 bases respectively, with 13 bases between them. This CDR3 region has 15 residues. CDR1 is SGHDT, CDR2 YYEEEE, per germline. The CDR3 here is CASSRWGLDTGELFF. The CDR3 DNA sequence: TGTGCCAGCAGCCGATGGGGGCTGGACACCGGGGAGCTGTTTTTT.

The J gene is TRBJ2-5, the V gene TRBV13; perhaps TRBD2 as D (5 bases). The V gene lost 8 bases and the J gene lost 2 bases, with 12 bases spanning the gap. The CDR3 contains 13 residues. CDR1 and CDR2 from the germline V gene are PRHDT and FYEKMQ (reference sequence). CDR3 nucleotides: TGTGCCAGCGGGCGGCGGACTCAAGAGACCCAGTACTTC. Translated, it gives CASGRRTQETQYF.

The CDR3, as DNA: TGTGCCAGCAGCGACAGGGGGGGGACTGAAGCTTTCTTT. It yields the protein CASSDRGGTEAFF. This rearrangement joins TRBV5-4 to TRBJ1-1; 9 bases line up with TRBD1. V gave up 4 bases and J gave up 5 bases; unmatched junction bases: 3. The CDR3 has 13 residues. CDR1 SGHNT and CDR2 YYREEE come from the germline V gene (reference sequence).

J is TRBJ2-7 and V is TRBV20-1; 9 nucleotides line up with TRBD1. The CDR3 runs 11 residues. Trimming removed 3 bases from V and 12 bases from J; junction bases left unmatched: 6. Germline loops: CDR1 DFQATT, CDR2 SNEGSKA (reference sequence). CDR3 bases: TGCAGTGCTAGGGGTCGGGACAGGGTGTACTTC. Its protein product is CSARGRDRVYF.

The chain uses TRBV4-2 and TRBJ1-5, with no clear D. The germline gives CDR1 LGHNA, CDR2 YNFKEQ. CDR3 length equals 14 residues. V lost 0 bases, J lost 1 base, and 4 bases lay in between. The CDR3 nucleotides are TGTGCCAGCAGCCAAGAGGACAGCAATCAGCCCCAGCATTTT. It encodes CASSQEDSNQPQHF.

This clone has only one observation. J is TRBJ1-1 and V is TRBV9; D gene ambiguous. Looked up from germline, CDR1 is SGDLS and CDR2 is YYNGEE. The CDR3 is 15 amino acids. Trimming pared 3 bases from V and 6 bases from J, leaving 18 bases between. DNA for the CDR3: TGTGCCAGCAGCGCCACGGACGAATATGGGGCTGAAGCTTTCTTT. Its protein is CASSATDEYGAEAFF.

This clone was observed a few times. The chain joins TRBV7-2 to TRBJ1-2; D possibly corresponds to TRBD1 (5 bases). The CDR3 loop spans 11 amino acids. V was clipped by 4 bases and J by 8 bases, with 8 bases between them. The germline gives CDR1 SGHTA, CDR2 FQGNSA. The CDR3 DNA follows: TGTGCCAGCAGCTCAGGGTCCGGCTACACCTTC. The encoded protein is CASSSGSGYTF.

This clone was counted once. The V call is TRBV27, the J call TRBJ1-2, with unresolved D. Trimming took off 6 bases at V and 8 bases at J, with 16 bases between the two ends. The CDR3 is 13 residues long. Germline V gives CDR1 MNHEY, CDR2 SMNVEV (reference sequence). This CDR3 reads CASSSLFLKGYTF. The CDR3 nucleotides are TGTGCCAGCAGCTCCCTGTTTCTGAAAGGCTACACCTTC.

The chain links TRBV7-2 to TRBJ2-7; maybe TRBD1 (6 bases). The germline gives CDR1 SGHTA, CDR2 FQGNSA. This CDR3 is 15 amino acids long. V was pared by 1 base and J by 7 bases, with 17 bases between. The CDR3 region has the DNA TGTGCCAGCAGCTTAGACTCGGTTGGGGGCCGAGAGCAGTACTTC. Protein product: CASSLDSVGGREQYF.

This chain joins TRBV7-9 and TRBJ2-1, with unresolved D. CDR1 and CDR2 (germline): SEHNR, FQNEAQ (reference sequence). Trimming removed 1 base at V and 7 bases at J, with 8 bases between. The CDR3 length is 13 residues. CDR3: CASSLVGRNEQFF. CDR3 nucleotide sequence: TGTGCCAGCAGCTTAGTAGGCAGGAATGAGCAGTTCTTC.

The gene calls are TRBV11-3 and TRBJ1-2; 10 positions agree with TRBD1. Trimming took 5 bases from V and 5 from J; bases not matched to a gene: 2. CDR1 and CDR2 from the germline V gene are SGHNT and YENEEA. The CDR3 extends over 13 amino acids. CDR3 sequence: CASSPDRGYGYTF. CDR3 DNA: TGTGCCAGCAGCCCGGACAGGGGGTATGGCTACACCTTC.